This T cell receptor (beta chain) was documented in a study of blood T cell repertoires in COVID-19. In its sample, this clone was seen once. V lost 0 bases and J 4 bases, leaving 4 bases between the germline ends. This CDR3 spans 13 amino acids. Germline values: CDR1 SGHNT, CDR2 YENEEA. Produced via immunoSEQ multiplex PCR; TCRdb's table is partial and in-frame only. Of about 82,000 clones detected, over 65% appear once; the ten largest clones hold around 2.6%. The source of this sequence is a human donor with acute or convalescent COVID-19. The donor label of this sample is uncertain. V and J are TRBV11-3 and TRBJ1-3; D ambiguous. The source material was peripheral blood. In DNA, the CDR3 is TGTGCCAGCAGCTTAGAGTCGGGAAACACCATATATTTT. This sequence encodes CASSLESGNTIYF.